The 21 T cell receptor beta chains presented below share a single source sample, sequenced in a study of regulatory T cells in long-lasting Graves disease. Time point here: newly diagnosed GD, antithyroid drugs for less than 3 months. PBMC-derived RNA was used for the TCR library. Building the TCR beta libraries relied on iRepertoire HTBI primers, and CDR3 regions underwent Arm-PCR. TCRdb reprocessed the multiplex PCR reads with MiXCR, giving one entry per CDR3 protein. The data show 450,000 to 600,000 distinct CDR3 sequences, approximately 15% seen once. These data are also associated with another study on T cells in Graves' hyperthyroidism and ophthalmopathy.

The material sequenced was peripheral blood mononuclear cells (PBMCs), taken at new diagnosis, from a patient treated with antithyroid drugs. Receptor source: a man aged 25 to 40 with Graves disease.

The rearrangement joins TRBV9 to TRBJ2-2, with a possible D match to TRBD2 (5 bases). The germline V and J ends were trimmed by 4 bases and 0 bases, with 13 bases remaining between them. In germline, CDR1 is SGDLS, CDR2 YYNGEE. CDR3 length: 16 amino acids. The CDR3 is CASSPIEAANTGELFF. The CDR3 bases are TGTGCCAGCAGCCCCATTGAAGCGGCGAACACCGGGGAGCTGTTTTTT. The full variable domain, with the rest looked up from reference TRBV9 and TRBJ2-2, is DSGVTQTPKHLITATGQRVTLRCSPRSGDLSVYWYQQSLDQGLQFLIQYYNGEERAKGNILERFSAQQFPDLHSELNLSSLELGDSALYFCASSPIEAANTGELFFGEGSRLTVL.

This clonotype was seen ten or more times. V and J are TRBV28 and TRBJ2-3, with 11 bases identical to TRBD2. Germline CDR1 MDHEN, CDR2 SYDVKM. V lost 5 bases and J lost 0; bases outside the gene matches: 13. CDR3 length equals 19 residues. CDR3 in amino acids: CASSPRGLAVYSSTDTQYF. The CDR3 nucleotides read TGTGCCAGCAGTCCCAGGGGACTAGCGGTCTACTCTAGCACAGATACGCAGTATTTT.

The chain carries TRBV20-1 and TRBJ2-1, with D perhaps TRBD2 (6 bases). V lost 3 bases and J lost 8, with 17 bases in between. This CDR3 is 14 amino acids long. CDR1 DFQATT and CDR2 SNEGSKA come from the germline V gene (reference sequence). The CDR3 sequence is CSASLREFSDEQFF. The CDR3 DNA follows: TGCAGTGCTAGTCTACGGGAGTTTAGCGATGAGCAGTTCTTC.

This clonotype showed up just a few times. The J gene is TRBJ2-7, the V gene TRBV27; 7 nucleotides align to TRBD1. Germline V CDR1 and CDR2: MNHEY, SMNVEV (reference sequence). This CDR3 is built from 16 residues. V was clipped by 3 bases and J by 3 bases; unmatched bases: 11. Written as DNA, the CDR3 is TGTGCCAGCAGTTTGCAACCCGGGACAGCAGTCTACGAGCAGTACTTC. It is translated as CASSLQPGTAVYEQYF.

A few counts support this clonotype. V and J are TRBV10-2 and TRBJ2-3, with D possibly being TRBD2 (6 bases). This CDR3 contains 17 residues. Germline V gives CDR1 WSHSY, CDR2 SAAADI. The V gene lost 7 bases and the J gene lost 0 bases, with 20 bases spanning the gap. In DNA form, the CDR3 reads TGCGCCAGCATGGGGGGAAGTAGCCTCGCTAGCACAGATACGCAGTATTTT. It encodes CASMGGSSLASTDTQYF.

This clonotype occurred many times. This chain links TRBV19 with TRBJ2-1; 8 bases are shared with TRBD2. The germline V gene encodes CDR1 LNHDA and CDR2 SQIVND (reference sequence). J gave up 0 bases and V 7 bases, and 8 bases lay outside the gene matches. The length of the CDR3 is 16 residues. CDR3 in amino acids: CASTLGGRSSYNEQFF. DNA of the CDR3: TGTGCCAGTACCTTAGGCGGGAGGAGCTCCTACAATGAGCAGTTCTTC. The full variable domain, rest sourced from reference TRBV19 and TRBJ2-1, is DGGITQSPKYLFRKEGQNVTLSCEQNLNHDAMYWYRQDPGQGLRLIYYSQIVNDFQKGDIAEGYSVSREKKESFPLTVTSAQKNPTAFYLCASTLGGRSSYNEQFFGPGTRLTVL.

This clonotype was picked up many times. The rearrangement joins TRBV7-9 to TRBJ2-1, with 8 bases matching TRBD2. The CDR3 spans 17 residues. The germline gives CDR1 SEHNR, CDR2 FQNEAQ (reference sequence). The J segment lost 6 bases and the V segment lost 2 bases, leaving 12 bases of the junction unmatched. Here the CDR3 reads CASSLMFERERGNEQFF. CDR3 DNA: TGTGCCAGCAGCTTAATGTTCGAGCGGGAGCGGGGCAATGAGCAGTTCTTC.

This chain links TRBV5-1 with TRBJ2-1, with 11 bases matching TRBD2. V dropped 0 bases and J dropped 9; count of bases not matched to a gene: 8. The CDR3 extends over 16 amino acids. The germline CDR1 and CDR2 sequences are SGHRS and YFSETQ. The CDR3 DNA follows: TGCGCCAGCAGCTTGGGTAGCGGGAGGGCCATAGGTGAGCAGTTCTTC. Amino acid sequence: CASSLGSGRAIGEQFF.

This clonotype was seen ten or more times. This chain links TRBV12-3 or TRBV12-4 with TRBJ2-7; 8 bases match TRBD2. J gave up 4 bases and V 7 bases, and 9 bases lay outside the gene matches. The CDR3 runs to 14 residues. The CDR3 protein is CASTSGGAVYEQYF. The CDR3, as DNA: TGTGCCAGCACCTCCGGGGGGGCTGTTTACGAGCAGTACTTC.

This clonotype was recorded a few times. V is TRBV20-1 and J is TRBJ2-3; 8 bases line up with TRBD1. Germline lookup yields CDR1 DFQATT and CDR2 SNEGSKA (reference sequence). The junction had 6 bases not matched to a gene; V was cut back by 3 bases and J by 1 base. The CDR3 covers 15 residues. CDR3 bases: TGCAGTGCTAGGAACAGGGGGAGAGGCACAGATACGCAGTATTTT. Its translation: CSARNRGRGTDTQYF.

This clonotype was picked up a small number of times. The chain has TRBV5-1 and TRBJ2-7, with 9 bases lining up with TRBD1. Germline V lookup: CDR1 SGHRS, CDR2 YFSETQ. The CDR3 extends over 15 amino acids. V trimming: 0 bases; J trimming: 3 bases; junction bases outside the gene matches: 4. The CDR3 loop reads CASSLERDRDYEQYF. For the CDR3, the DNA is TGCGCCAGCAGCTTGGAACGGGACAGGGACTACGAGCAGTACTTC.

This clonotype was counted between two and nine times. The chain carries TRBV9 and TRBJ2-7; TRBD2 matches at 9 bases. V gave up 0 bases and J gave up 0 bases; unmatched junction bases: 7. The CDR3 totals 17 residues. Germline assignment: CDR1 SGDLS and CDR2 YYNGEE. CDR3 amino acids: CASSVAEFSGSSYEQYF. The CDR3 coding sequence is TGTGCCAGCAGCGTAGCCGAGTTTAGCGGGAGCTCCTACGAGCAGTACTTC.

There are many counts of this clonotype. This rearrangement joins TRBV18 to TRBJ2-1; D is uncertain. The CDR3 is made up of 15 amino acids. Trimming took 0 bases from V and 5 from J, leaving 11 bases between them. The germline gives CDR1 KGHSH, CDR2 LQKENI. The chain's CDR3 is CASSPPGPDNNEQFF. The CDR3 region has the DNA TGTGCCAGCTCACCACCAGGGCCAGATAACAATGAGCAGTTCTTC.

This clonotype was counted many times. This CDR3 reads CSVVLAGNTGELFF. The DNA for the CDR3 is TGCAGCGTTGTACTAGCGGGGAACACCGGGGAGCTGTTTTTT. The chain employs TRBV29-1 and TRBJ2-2, with 9 positions matching TRBD2. Germline V gene data show CDR1 as SQVTM and CDR2 as ANQGSEA. Losses at the gene ends were 4 bases for V and 1 base for J; bases not matched to a gene: 1. The CDR3 consists of 14 residues.

This clonotype was found many times. As DNA, the CDR3 is TGCGCCAGCAGCTTCCGGACTAGCGCCTCCTACGAGCAGTACTTC. This sequence encodes CASSFRTSASYEQYF. The chain carries TRBV5-1 and TRBJ2-7; 9 nucleotides align to TRBD2. Germline V CDR1 and CDR2: SGHRS, YFSETQ. The junction had 3 bases not matched to a gene; V was cut back by 2 bases and J by 0 bases. CDR3 length: 15 residues. Supplemented by reference TRBV5-1 and TRBJ2-7, the full variable domain reads KAGVTQTPRYLIKTRGQQVTLSCSPISGHRSVSWYQQTPGQGLQFLFEYFSETQRNKGNFPGRFSGRQFSNSRSEMNVSTLELGDSALYLCASSFRTSASYEQYFGPGTRLTVT.

At least ten counts were recorded for this clonotype. The V gene is TRBV12-3 or TRBV12-4, the J gene TRBJ2-7; a possible D gene is TRBD2 (5 bases). CDR3 size: 17 residues. V was cut by 3 bases and J by 0 bases, with 18 bases left in between. CDR3: CASSFLLSSVNSYEQYF. In DNA form, the CDR3 reads TGTGCCAGCAGTTTCTTGTTGAGTAGCGTGAACTCCTACGAGCAGTACTTC.

This clonotype has ten or more counts. V and J are TRBV7-9 and TRBJ2-5; 10 positions match TRBD2. Germline trimming cut 5 bases from V and 5 bases from J; bases unmatched to any gene: 17. This CDR3 has 18 residues. Germline loops: CDR1 SEHNR, CDR2 FQNEAQ (reference sequence). The CDR3 sequence is CASSQLYYTSGMGETQYF. The CDR3 coding sequence is TGTGCCAGCAGCCAACTATACTACACTAGCGGGATGGGTGAGACCCAGTACTTC. Using reference TRBV7-9 and TRBJ2-5 for the parts outside the CDR3, the full variable domain is DTGVSQNPRHKITKRGQNVTFRCDPISEHNRLYWYRQTLGQGPEFLTYFQNEAQLEKSRLLSDRFSAERPKGSFSTLEIQRTEQGDSAMYLCASSQLYYTSGMGETQYFGPGTRLLVL.

This clonotype occurred many times. This chain uses TRBV28 with TRBJ2-3; 7 bases map to TRBD1. The CDR3 spans 17 residues. Germline CDR1 is MDHEN and CDR2 is SYDVKM. Germline trimming cut 4 bases from V and 2 bases from J; bases unmatched to any gene: 12. CDR3 loop: CASSSPRRRGLTDTQYF. CDR3 in DNA: TGTGCCAGCAGTTCCCCCCGACGAAGGGGGCTCACAGATACGCAGTATTTT.

This clonotype was recorded many times. The rearrangement uses TRBV2 and TRBJ1-1; TRBD1 aligns across 11 bases. Per germline, CDR1 SNHLY and CDR2 FYNNEI. There are 15 residues in the CDR3. V lost 6 bases, J lost 4 bases, and 7 bases stayed unmatched. CDR3 in amino acids: CASRGTGGWSTEAFF. The CDR3 DNA is TGTGCCAGCAGAGGGACAGGGGGGTGGAGCACTGAAGCTTTCTTT. Filled out from reference TRBV2 and TRBJ1-1, the complete variable domain reads EPEVTQTPSHQVTQMGQEVILRCVPISNHLYFYWYRQILGQKVEFLVSFYNNEISEKSEIFDDQFSVERPDGSNFTLKIRSTKLEDSAMYFCASRGTGGWSTEAFFGQGTRLTVV.

This clonotype was seen only a few times. J is TRBJ2-6 and V is TRBV27; D unclear. Germline CDR1 reads MNHEY; CDR2 reads SMNVEV (reference sequence). The ends were cut back, 6 bases at V and 2 bases at J, with 11 bases in the middle. The CDR3 runs 15 residues. The CDR3 spells CASRIGVAGANVLTF. Written as DNA, the CDR3 is TGTGCCAGCAGAATCGGTGTCGCTGGGGCCAACGTCCTGACTTTC.

This clonotype showed up many times. The chain carries TRBV15 and TRBJ1-6; D gene uncertain. Trimming took off 0 bases at V and 15 bases at J, with 18 bases between the two ends. The CDR3 has 15 amino acids. Germline CDR1 is LNHNV and CDR2 is YYDKDF (reference sequence). CDR3 protein: CATSRDHRTNKVLHF. CDR3 nucleotide sequence: TGTGCCACCAGCAGAGATCATCGGACGAACAAGGTCCTCCACTTT.